Following are 25 T cell receptor beta chains from one sample sequenced in a study of sequential checkpoint blockade in melanoma. The table came from immunoSEQ multiplex PCR; TCRdb's copy has only in-frame clones and leaves some out. The repertoire consists of tens of thousands of clones, with 84% occurring once and the leading ten covering 5.5%. Documented treatment: randomized to nivolumab then ipilimumab (arm A) or the reverse (arm B). The sequencing here drew on CD8+ T cells sorted from blood (inferred from file names), taken from a patient given nivolumab and ipilimumab in sequence. These receptors all stem from a human donor with melanoma.

The rearrangement uses TRBV7-6 and TRBJ2-7; 9 bases line up with TRBD1. CDR1 and CDR2 from the germline V gene are SGHVS and FNYEAQ. CDR3 size: 12 residues. J was trimmed by 7 bases and V by 5 bases; bases with no gene match: 3. The CDR3 DNA sequence: TGTGCCAGCAGCCCTGGGACAGGGGAGCAGTACTTC. Protein product: CASSPGTGEQYF.

The rearrangement joins TRBV6-1 to TRBJ1-2; D is unclear. Trimming pared 10 bases from V and 5 bases from J, leaving 11 bases between. The CDR3 is 11 residues long. Germline V CDR1 and CDR2: MNHNS, SASEGT. This CDR3 reads CATGGGYGYTF. CDR3 sequence (DNA): TGTGCCACCGGCGGTGGGTATGGCTACACCTTC.

The rearrangement joins TRBV6-1 to TRBJ2-5, with TRBD2 as a possible D gene (7 bases). CDR1 MNHNS and CDR2 SASEGT come from the germline V gene. The V and J ends lost 10 bases and 5 bases respectively, with 17 bases between them. This CDR3 region has 13 residues. CDR3 residues: CANRGGNLETQYF. The CDR3 region has the DNA TGTGCCAATAGGGGGGGGAATTTGGAGACCCAGTACTTC.

This chain uses TRBV7-8 with TRBJ2-7, with TRBD2 matching over 7 bases. V lost 1 base and J lost 6; bases outside the gene matches: 3. Germline V gene lookup returns CDR1 SGHVS and CDR2 FQNEAQ. The CDR3 is made up of 13 amino acids. The DNA of the CDR3 is TGTGCCAGCAGCTTAGACCCTAGCGGCGAGCAGTACTTC. It specifies CASSLDPSGEQYF.

A note on this clone: The germline gene is not matched at one end of the junction; a read error may be the cause. The CDR3 loop reads CSVEGLDEQYF. In DNA, the CDR3 is TGCAGCGTCGAAGGACTAGACGAGCAGTACTTC. J is TRBJ2-5 and V is TRBV29-1; 7 bases are a match to TRBD2. TRBJ2-7 matches the DNA end more closely, so the J call is doubtful. The CDR3 totals 11 residues. Germline lookup yields CDR1 SQVTM and CDR2 ANQGSEA.

This clone was seen more than once but under ten times. The rearrangement uses TRBV5-1 and TRBJ1-5; D perhaps matches TRBD1 (5 bases). V lost 0 bases and J 3 bases, leaving 10 bases between the germline ends. The CDR3 covers 15 residues. Per germline, CDR1 SGHRS and CDR2 YFSETQ. This CDR3 reads CASSLGQSDNQPQHF. CDR3 nucleotides: TGCGCCAGCAGCTTGGGACAGAGCGACAATCAGCCCCAGCATTTT.

The V gene is TRBV5-1, the J gene TRBJ2-1; 12 nucleotides line up with TRBD2. The V and J ends lost 4 bases and 8 bases, in that order; junction bases with no gene match: 7. Germline V gives CDR1 SGHRS, CDR2 YFSETQ. The CDR3 contains 15 residues. CDR3 bases: TGCGCCAGCAGCCCGAGACTAGCGGGAGTCCATGAGCAGTTCTTC. Translation: CASSPRLAGVHEQFF.

The CDR3 spells CASSLGGAGNEQYF. In nucleotides, the CDR3 is TGCGCCAGCAGCCTAGGGGGCGCTGGCAACGAGCAGTACTTC. J is TRBJ2-7 and V is TRBV4-1, with 7 bases identical to TRBD1. The trim removed 4 bases at V and 5 bases at J, leaving 8 bases unmatched. This CDR3 is 14 amino acids long. Germline assignment: CDR1 MGHRA and CDR2 YSYEKL.

With respect to this clone: A junction boundary mismatches the germline segment, possibly from a read error. V usage is TRBV7-9 and J usage is TRBJ1-5, with D uncertain. The CDR3 sequence is 14 residues long. Germline CDR1 SEHNR, CDR2 FQNEAQ (reference sequence). CDR3 in amino acids: CASSLGDSNRPQHF. The CDR3 region has the DNA TGTGCCAGCAGCTTAGGTGATAGCAATCGGCCCCAGCATTTT. Looking up the rest from reference TRBV7-9 and TRBJ1-5 gives the full variable domain: DTGVSQNPRHKITKRGQNVTFRCDPISEHNRLYWYRQTLGQGPEFLTYFQNEAQLEKSRLLSDRFSAERPKGSFSTLEIQRTEQGDSAMYLCASSLGDSNRPQHFGDGTRLSIL.

This clone was seen only once. This sequence joins TRBV28 and TRBJ2-7; 7 bases align to TRBD2. This CDR3 contains 16 residues. The V gene's germline CDR1 is MDHEN and CDR2 SYDVKM. The trim removed 5 bases at V and 3 bases at J, leaving 13 bases unmatched. CDR3 amino acids: CASSRGWEGTLYEQYF. The CDR3 DNA is TGTGCCAGCAGTCGGGGGTGGGAGGGGACCCTCTACGAGCAGTACTTC.

This rearrangement joins TRBV27 to TRBJ2-3, with 8 bases that match TRBD1. V lost 1 base to trimming and J lost 4 bases; unmatched junction nucleotides: 4. Germline V lookup: CDR1 MNHEY, CDR2 SMNVEV (reference sequence). The CDR3 spans 15 residues. CDR3 DNA: TGTGCCAGCAGTTTATGGTCAGGGGGCGCAGATACGCAGTATTTT. It yields the protein CASSLWSGGADTQYF.

This sequence joins TRBV12-5 and TRBJ1-2; the match to TRBD1 covers 10 bases. The CDR3 has 17 amino acids. The V gene's germline CDR1 is LGHNT and CDR2 FRNRAP. The V and J ends lost 3 bases and 0 bases, in that order; junction bases with no gene match: 7. The CDR3 nucleotides read TGTGCTAGTGGTTTTTTTCCGGGACAGGGGCCTAACTATGGCTACACCTTC. Its protein product is CASGFFPGQGPNYGYTF.

The V call is TRBV4-1, the J call TRBJ2-2; 7 bases line up with TRBD1. V lost 2 bases to trimming and J lost 8 bases; unmatched junction nucleotides: 2. The V gene's germline CDR1 is MGHRA and CDR2 YSYEKL. The CDR3 has 13 amino acids. CDR3 DNA sequence: TGCGCCAGCAGCCAAACGGGACAGGGGGAGCTGTTTTTT. Its translation: CASSQTGQGELFF.

As DNA, the CDR3 is TGTGCCAGCAGTGCCTCCCAGGGTTTGGGGATCTACGAGCAGTACTTC. Translating gives CASSASQGLGIYEQYF. This chain joins TRBV25-1 and TRBJ2-7; a weak D match, TRBD1 (5 bases). The germline V and J ends were trimmed by 4 bases and 3 bases, with 19 bases remaining between them. Germline V lookup: CDR1 MGHDK, CDR2 SYGVNS. CDR3 length equals 16 residues.

V is TRBV28 and J is TRBJ1-1, with D possibly TRBD1 on 6 matching bases. Trimming left V 5 bases short and J 2 bases short, with 15 bases between. Germline lookup yields CDR1 MDHEN and CDR2 SYDVKM. The CDR3 extends over 15 amino acids. For the CDR3, the DNA is TGTGCCAGCAGTCCGAGAGGGGGGGGTAACACTGAAGCTTTCTTT. This sequence encodes CASSPRGGGNTEAFF.

This chain links TRBV27 with TRBJ2-7; 10 nucleotides agree with TRBD1. Trimming took 1 base from V and 7 from J; bases not matched to a gene: 7. CDR1 and CDR2 from the germline V gene are MNHEY and SMNVEV (reference sequence). The CDR3 has 15 amino acids. CDR3 DNA: TGTGCCAGCAGTTTATTTGGGACAGGGGTTCGGGAGCAGTACTTC. Protein sequence: CASSLFGTGVREQYF.

This chain connects TRBV11-2 to TRBJ1-2; 11 nucleotides line up with TRBD1. J was trimmed by 5 bases and V by 5 bases; bases with no gene match: 7. Germline V gives CDR1 SGHAT, CDR2 FQNNGV. This CDR3 region has 15 residues. CDR3 region: CASSHPWDRGYGYTF. CDR3 nucleotides: TGTGCCAGCAGCCACCCATGGGACAGGGGGTATGGCTACACCTTC. Full variable domain (missing parts from reference TRBV11-2 and TRBJ1-2): EAGVAQSPRYKIIEKRQSVAFWCNPISGHATLYWYQQILGQGPKLLIQFQNNGVVDDSQLPKDRFSAERLKGVDSTLKIQPAKLEDSAVYLCASSHPWDRGYGYTFGSGTRLTVV.

The V call is TRBV27, the J call TRBJ2-7; TRBD1 might be the D (5 bases). CDR1 is MNHEY, CDR2 SMNVEV, per germline (reference sequence). The CDR3 is made up of 14 amino acids. Trimming pared 6 bases from V and 4 bases from J, leaving 16 bases between. As DNA, the CDR3 is TGTGCCAGCAGCTTCTTCCAGGGTTCATACGAGCAGTACTTC. Translated, it gives CASSFFQGSYEQYF.

The V and J genes are TRBV28 and TRBJ2-2; 13 bases fit TRBD2. The germline gives CDR1 MDHEN, CDR2 SYDVKM. The CDR3 totals 16 residues. J lost 6 bases, V lost 2 bases, and 3 bases had no gene match. The CDR3 is CASSLGLAGVSGELFF. The DNA of the CDR3 is TGTGCCAGCAGTTTAGGACTAGCGGGAGTTTCCGGGGAGCTGTTTTTT.

The chain uses TRBV9 and TRBJ2-7; TRBD2 might be the D (7 bases). The CDR3 sequence is 16 residues long. Germline assignment: CDR1 SGDLS and CDR2 YYNGEE. With 0 bases removed from V and 1 base from J, the gap between germline ends came to 14 bases. This chain's CDR3 is CASSVDGGGVSYEQYF. In DNA, the CDR3 is TGTGCCAGCAGCGTAGACGGCGGGGGCGTATCCTACGAGCAGTACTTC.

This chain uses TRBV5-1 with TRBJ2-3; D possibly corresponds to TRBD2 (5 bases). Germline V CDR1 and CDR2: SGHRS, YFSETQ. This CDR3 contains 14 residues. Trimming left V 2 bases short and J 3 bases short, with 10 bases between. The CDR3 coding sequence is TGCGCCAGCAGCTTTTGGACTGGTACAGATACGCAGTATTTT. Translated: CASSFWTGTDTQYF.

This clone was seen a few times. The chain is built from TRBV19 and TRBJ1-6; no definite D call. Trimming cost V 6 bases and J 6 bases, with 6 bases left between them. CDR1 and CDR2 from the germline V gene are LNHDA and SQIVND (reference sequence). The CDR3 totals 12 residues. CDR3 in DNA: TGTGCCAGTAGCGTCGGTAATTCACCCCTCCACTTT. Translation: CASSVGNSPLHF.

This chain links TRBV27 with TRBJ1-2, with 9 positions matching TRBD1. CDR3 length equals 15 residues. Looked up from germline, CDR1 is MNHEY and CDR2 is SMNVEV (reference sequence). The V segment lost 5 bases and the J segment 4 bases; nucleotides outside the gene matches: 8. The CDR3 sequence is CASSPQGAIGYGYTF. For the CDR3, the DNA is TGTGCCAGCAGTCCACAGGGGGCAATCGGCTATGGCTACACCTTC.

J is TRBJ2-7 and V is TRBV10-1, with D hard to call. The CDR3 loop spans 13 amino acids. Trimming pared 0 bases from V and 6 bases from J, leaving 9 bases between. From germline, CDR1 is WNHNN and CDR2 SYGVQD (reference sequence). The CDR3 sequence: CASSESWAGEQYF. The CDR3 DNA sequence: TGCGCCAGCAGTGAGTCTTGGGCCGGCGAGCAGTACTTC.

The rearrangement uses TRBV14 and TRBJ1-4, with TRBD1 matching over 7 bases. The germline V gene encodes CDR1 SGHDN and CDR2 FVKESK. V lost 4 bases to trimming and J lost 4 bases; unmatched junction nucleotides: 9. The CDR3 length is 16 residues. The CDR3 DNA is TGTGCCAGCAGCCTGAGGACAGGCCTTAATAATGAAAAACTGTTTTTT. It specifies CASSLRTGLNNEKLFF. Based on the CDR3 plus reference TRBV14 and TRBJ1-4, the full variable domain is EAGVTQFPSHSVIEKGQTVTLRCDPISGHDNLYWYRRVMGKEIKFLLHFVKESKQDESGMPNNRFLAERTGGTYSTLKVQPAELEDSGVYFCASSLRTGLNNEKLFFGSGTQLSVL.